This T cell receptor beta chain stems from a study of cytomegalovirus exposure and HLA in healthy donors. Whole-study context: The roughly 120 million unique TCR beta sequences, from roughly 180 million T cells, were found by an earlier analysis.

The PCR used 60 Vbeta and 13 Jbeta primers. Per the original data handling: Roughly 12 million of some 80 million unique TCR beta chains were shared, per a later count. Sequencing used immunoSEQ multiplex PCR; TCRdb keeps in-frame clones, though not all of them. V and J calls and clone size follow that table, whereas D and trimming were derived from the DNA. The sample shows about 120,000 clones, over 75% of them seen only once. Study-wide results and caveats: In the analysis, some V segments, TRBV6-2 and TRBV6-3 included, were excluded as indistinguishable. V- and J-gene trimming in TCR beta was tied to a missense DCLRE1C variant by an analysis performed later.

A note on this clone: Its antigen is still unknown.

Trimming removed 4 bases from V and 5 bases from J, with 20 bases in between. The CDR3 has 16 amino acids. Germline V gene sequence: CDR1 LNHNV, CDR2 YYDKDF (reference sequence). Sequencing was done on a sample of PBMCs. The chain links TRBV15 to TRBJ2-5; D not resolved. This sequence was found in a man between 35 and 55 years old in good health and CMV-seropositive. The CDR3 spells CATSIRNLRSAETQYF. CDR3 coding DNA: TGTGCCACCAGCATTCGGAATCTCCGGTCAGCGGAGACCCAGTACTTC.